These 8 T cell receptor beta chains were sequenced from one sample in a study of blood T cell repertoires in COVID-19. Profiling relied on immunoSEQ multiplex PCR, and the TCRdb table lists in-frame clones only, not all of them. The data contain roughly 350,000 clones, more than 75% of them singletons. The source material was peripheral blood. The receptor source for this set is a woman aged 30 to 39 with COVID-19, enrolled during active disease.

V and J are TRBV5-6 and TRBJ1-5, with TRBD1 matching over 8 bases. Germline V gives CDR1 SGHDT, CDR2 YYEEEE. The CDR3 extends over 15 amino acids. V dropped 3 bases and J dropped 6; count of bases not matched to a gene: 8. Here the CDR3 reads CASSSRQGIVQPQHF. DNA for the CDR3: TGTGCCAGCAGCTCCAGACAGGGGATAGTTCAGCCCCAGCATTTT.

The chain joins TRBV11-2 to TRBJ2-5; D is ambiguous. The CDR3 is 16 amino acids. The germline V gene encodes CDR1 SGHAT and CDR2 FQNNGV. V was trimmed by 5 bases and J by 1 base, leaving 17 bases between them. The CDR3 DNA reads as TGTGCCAGCAGCCTCCTTACCTTCAGGTTCCAAGAGACCCAGTACTTC. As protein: CASSLLTFRFQETQYF.

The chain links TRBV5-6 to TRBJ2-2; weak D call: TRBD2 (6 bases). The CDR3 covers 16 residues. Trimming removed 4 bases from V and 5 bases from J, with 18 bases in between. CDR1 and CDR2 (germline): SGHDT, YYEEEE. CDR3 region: CASSARNVGRTGELFF. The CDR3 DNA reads TGTGCCAGCAGCGCCCGTAACGTAGGGAGGACCGGGGAGCTGTTTTTT. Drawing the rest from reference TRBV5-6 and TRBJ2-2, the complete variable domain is DAGVTQSPTHLIKTRGQQVTLRCSPKSGHDTVSWYQQALGQGPQFIFQYYEEEERQRGNFPDRFSGHQFPNYSSELNVNALLLGDSALYLCASSARNVGRTGELFFGEGSRLTVL.

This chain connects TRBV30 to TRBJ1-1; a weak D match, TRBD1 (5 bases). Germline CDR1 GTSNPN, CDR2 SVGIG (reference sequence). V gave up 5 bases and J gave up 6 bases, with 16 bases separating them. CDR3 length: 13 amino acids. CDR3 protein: CAWRFRVYAEAFF. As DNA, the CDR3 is TGTGCCTGGCGGTTCAGGGTCTACGCTGAAGCTTTCTTT.

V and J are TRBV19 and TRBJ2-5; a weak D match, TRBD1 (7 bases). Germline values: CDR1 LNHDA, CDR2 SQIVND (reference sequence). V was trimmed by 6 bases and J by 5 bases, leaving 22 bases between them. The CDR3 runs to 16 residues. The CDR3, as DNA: TGTGCCAGTAGCCCTCCGGCAGGGGGGAGTGCGGAGACCCAGTACTTC. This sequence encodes CASSPPAGGSAETQYF.

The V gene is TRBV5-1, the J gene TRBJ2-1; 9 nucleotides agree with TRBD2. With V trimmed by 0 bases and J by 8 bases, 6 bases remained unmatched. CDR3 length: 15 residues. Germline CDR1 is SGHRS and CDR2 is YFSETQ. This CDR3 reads CASSLVWREGDEQFF. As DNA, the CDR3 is TGCGCCAGCAGCTTGGTATGGCGGGAGGGCGATGAGCAGTTCTTC.

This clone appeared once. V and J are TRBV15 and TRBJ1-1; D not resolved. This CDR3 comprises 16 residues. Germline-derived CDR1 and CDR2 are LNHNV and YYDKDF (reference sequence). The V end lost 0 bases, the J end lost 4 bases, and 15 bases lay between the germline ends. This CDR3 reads CATSREPLEVGTEAFF. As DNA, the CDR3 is TGTGCCACCAGCAGAGAACCTCTTGAGGTTGGCACTGAAGCTTTCTTT.

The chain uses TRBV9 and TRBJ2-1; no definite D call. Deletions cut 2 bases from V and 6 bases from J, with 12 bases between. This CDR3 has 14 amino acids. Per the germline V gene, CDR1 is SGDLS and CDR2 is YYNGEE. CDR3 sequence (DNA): TGTGCCAGCAGCGTCGCAATCCAGTCCAATGAGCAGTTCTTC. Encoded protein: CASSVAIQSNEQFF.